These 7 T cell receptor beta chains originate from one sample sequenced in a study of shared clonotypes between healthy human individuals. Profiled with immunoSEQ multiplex PCR; TCRdb holds only in-frame clones, not every one. Here the sample spans about 2.4 million clones, approximately 92% being singletons. Sequenced sample: naive CD4+ T cells sorted from blood. Indicated subset: CD45RA+ positively selected. The origin of the receptors is a man between 18 and 29 years old in good health.

J is TRBJ1-6 and V is TRBV6-6; D may be TRBD1 (5 bases). This CDR3 region has 13 residues. Looked up from germline, CDR1 is MNHNY and CDR2 is SVGAGI (reference sequence). The V gene lost 6 bases and the J gene lost 11 bases, with 14 bases spanning the gap. The CDR3 DNA follows: TGTGCCAGCAGCGGGGGTAGGTTTGCACCCCTCCACTTT. Translation gives CASSGGRFAPLHF.

The chain has TRBV14 and TRBJ1-4; D is uncertain. Trimming took 3 bases from V and 7 from J, leaving 12 bases between them. This CDR3 spans 14 amino acids. The germline V gene encodes CDR1 SGHDN and CDR2 FVKESK. CDR3 region: CASSHQLGGEKLFF. The CDR3 DNA reads TGTGCCAGCAGCCACCAACTGGGCGGTGAAAAACTGTTTTTT.

The chain joins TRBV25-1 to TRBJ1-4, with D perhaps TRBD1 (5 bases). Trimming pared 3 bases from V and 0 bases from J, leaving 14 bases between. This CDR3 contains 17 residues. Germline V lookup: CDR1 MGHDK, CDR2 SYGVNS. The CDR3 DNA reads as TGTGCCAGCAGTGAGGAGGGGAAGGTTGCAACTAATGAAAAACTGTTTTTT. Translating gives CASSEEGKVATNEKLFF.

To note about this clone: This sample includes further DNA sequences coding for the same CDR3. The rearrangement uses TRBV5-1 and TRBJ2-1; possibly TRBD1 for D (5 bases). The CDR3 is 15 amino acids. Trimming took off 0 bases at V and 0 bases at J, with 7 bases between the two ends. Germline CDR1 reads SGHRS; CDR2 reads YFSETQ. Here the CDR3 reads CASSLGQPSYNEQFF. DNA for the CDR3: TGCGCCAGCAGCTTGGGACAGCCCTCCTACAATGAGCAGTTCTTC.

The genes are TRBV2 and TRBJ2-3; TRBD2 agrees at 8 bases. CDR1 SNHLY and CDR2 FYNNEI come from the germline V gene. This CDR3 is 15 amino acids long. Unmatched junction bases numbered 4, after V lost 4 bases and J lost 1 base. CDR3 in amino acids: CASSAAGVGTDTQYF. The CDR3 region has the DNA TGTGCCAGCAGTGCAGCGGGAGTAGGCACAGATACGCAGTATTTT.

This clone appeared once. The chain couples TRBV11-3 to TRBJ2-3; 11 bases are a match to TRBD2. This CDR3 contains 15 residues. Germline lookup yields CDR1 SGHNT and CDR2 YENEEA. V was clipped by 4 bases and J by 6 bases; unmatched bases: 6. The CDR3: CASSSGLAEADTQYF. The CDR3 DNA follows: TGTGCCAGCAGCTCGGGACTAGCGGAGGCCGATACGCAGTATTTT.

In this sample, this clone turned up once. The V gene is TRBV7-2, the J gene TRBJ2-2; D is possibly TRBD1 (5 bases). Per the germline V gene, CDR1 is SGHTA and CDR2 is FQGNSA. The CDR3 consists of 17 residues. V was cut by 0 bases and J by 0 bases, with 11 bases left in between. In nucleotides, the CDR3 is TGTGCCAGCAGCTTAGCTCACAGGCAGGCGAACACCGGGGAGCTGTTTTTT. Translation gives CASSLAHRQANTGELFF.